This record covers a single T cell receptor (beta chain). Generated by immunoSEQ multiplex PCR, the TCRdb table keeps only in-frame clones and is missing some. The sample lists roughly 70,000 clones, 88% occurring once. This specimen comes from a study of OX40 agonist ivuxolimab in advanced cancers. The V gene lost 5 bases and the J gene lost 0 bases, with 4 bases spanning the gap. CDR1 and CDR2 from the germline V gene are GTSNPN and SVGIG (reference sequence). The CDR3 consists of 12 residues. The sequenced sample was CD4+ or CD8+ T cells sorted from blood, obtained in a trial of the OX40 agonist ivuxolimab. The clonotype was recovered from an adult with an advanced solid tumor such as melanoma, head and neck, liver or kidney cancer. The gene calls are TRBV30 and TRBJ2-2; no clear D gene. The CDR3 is CAWSPNTGELFF. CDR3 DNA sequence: TGTGCCTGGTCACCGAACACCGGGGAGCTGTTTTTT. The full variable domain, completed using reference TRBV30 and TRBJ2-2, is SQTIHQWPATLVQPVGSPLSLECTVEGTSNPNLYWYRQAAGRGLQLLFYSVGIGQISSEVPQNLSASRPQDRQFILSSKKLLLSDSGFYLCAWSPNTGELFFGEGSRLTVL.